The clone carrying this T cell receptor (beta chain) counts as medium-sized (0.01 to 0.1%). The CDR3 covers 12 residues. Germline V lookup: CDR1 ENHRY, CDR2 SYGVKD. V gave up 0 bases and J gave up 5 bases, with 4 bases separating them. This sample stems from a study of prognosis after radiotherapy for stage I lung cancer. Study details: Enrolled patients (around 12 men, 5 or 6 women) had a median age of roughly 77 years and an age range of roughly 50 to 85 years.

Multiplex PCR in two rounds served to amplify TCR beta CDR3 from genomic DNA. Round-one PCR had primers specific to each TRBV and TRBJ gene. Each CDR3 protein is one row after TCRdb ran MiXCR on the multiplex PCR reads. Altogether about 13,000 distinct CDR3 sequences are present, approximately 60% being singletons, with the ten largest covering roughly 25%. The sequence came from a donor aged 50 or older with non-small cell lung cancer. The sequenced sample was PBMCs, obtained before or after stereotactic body radiation therapy (not recorded which). This chain connects TRBV10-3 to TRBJ1-1; D gene unclear. The CDR3 bases are TGTGCCATCAGTGAGTCAGGGACTGAAGCTTTCTTT. Amino acids: CAISESGTEAFF.